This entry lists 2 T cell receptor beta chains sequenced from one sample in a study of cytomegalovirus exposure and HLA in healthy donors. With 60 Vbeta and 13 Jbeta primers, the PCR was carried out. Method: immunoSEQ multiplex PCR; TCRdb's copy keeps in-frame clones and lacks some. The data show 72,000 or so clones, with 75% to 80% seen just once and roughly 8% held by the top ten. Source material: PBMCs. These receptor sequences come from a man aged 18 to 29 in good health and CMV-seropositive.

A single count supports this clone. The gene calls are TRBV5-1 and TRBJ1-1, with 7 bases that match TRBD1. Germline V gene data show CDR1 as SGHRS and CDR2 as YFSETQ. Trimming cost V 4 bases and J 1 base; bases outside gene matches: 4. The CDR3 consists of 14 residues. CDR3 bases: TGCGCCAGCAGCCGTGGGACAGAGAACACTGAAGCTTTCTTT. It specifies CASSRGTENTEAFF.

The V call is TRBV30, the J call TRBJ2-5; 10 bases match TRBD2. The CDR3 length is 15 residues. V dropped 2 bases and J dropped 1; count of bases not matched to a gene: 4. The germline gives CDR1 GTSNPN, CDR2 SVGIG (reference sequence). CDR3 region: CAWSLIAGGQETQYF. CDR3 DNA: TGTGCCTGGAGTTTAATAGCGGGAGGCCAAGAGACCCAGTACTTC. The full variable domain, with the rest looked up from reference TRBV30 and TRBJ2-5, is SQTIHQWPATLVQPVGSPLSLECTVEGTSNPNLYWYRQAAGRGLQLLFYSVGIGQISSEVPQNLSASRPQDRQFILSSKKLLLSDSGFYLCAWSLIAGGQETQYFGPGTRLLVL.